Described below is a single T cell receptor (beta chain) sequence and its context. This clonotype was observed many times. Its specific antigen is unknown. No much larger clone exists at a distance of one base, and base qualities are not known. The data derive from a study of response to subunit inactivated influenza vaccine listed by TCRdb under 2018. Background for the entire study: Deep quantitative T cell receptor repertoire profiling was used in the study to track responses to a trivalent subunit inactivated influenza vaccine.

Library preparation was by RT-PCR. These reads were obtained on an Illumina HiSeq 2500. TCRdb reanalyzed the raw reads on its own, using fastp at Q25 for trimming and MiXCR for clone calling, and kept in-frame beta chains. Every distinct CDR3 protein forms one entry, paired with its most common genes and DNA. The sample table shows fewer than 400,000 distinct CDR3 sequences, and 21% are seen once. The ten largest clones take up roughly 10% of the sample. Overall study outcomes, separate from this receptor: The authors suggested that each seasonal influenza vaccination may recruit only a limited number of new T cells.

The input for sequencing was PBMCs from blood, taken around 22 months after vaccination. This sequence originates from a man between 50 and 69 years old who received an inactivated influenza vaccine. Donor details come from another sample of the same person, matched by shared clones.

The CDR3 region: CASSSLFGVGDYGYTF. The DNA sequence is given as TGTGCCAGCAGCTCCCTCTTCGGGGTCGGGGATTATGGCTACACCTTC. The rearranged segments are TRBV7-2 and TRBJ1-2, with an unclear D gene assignment. The V and J ends are trimmed by 4 bases and 5 bases, leaving 20 bases between them. The CDR3 measures 16 amino acids from cysteine to phenylalanine. The CDR3 DNA has 48 bases and is translated from base 1. From a lookup of the germline V gene, CDR1 and CDR2 are SGHTA and FQGNSA.